This TCR beta chain was retrieved from a study of blood T cell repertoires in COVID-19. Study details: The United States, Italy and Spain were the sources of the acute and convalescent COVID-19 samples. The analysed material was cDNA or gDNA that came from T cells, B-cell-depleted T cells, or PBMCs.

As processed by the authors: Estimation of nucleated cell counts was performed using reference gene primer amplification. Repertoires were generated with immunoSEQ multiplex PCR, while TCRdb's copy carries only in-frame clones and drops some. V and J calls and clone size are given by that table; D and trimming were obtained from the DNA. Seen here are around 72,000 clones, around 78% observed once, and the top ten hold roughly 20%. The CDR3 extends over 21 amino acids. Trimming removed 4 bases from V and 3 bases from J; junction bases left unmatched: 16. Germline V lookup: CDR1 KGHSH, CDR2 LQKENI. The sample consisted of peripheral blood. The receptor was isolated from a woman of 80 years or more with acute or convalescent COVID-19. The chain is built from TRBV18 and TRBJ1-6, with 12 bases aligning to TRBD1. The CDR3 spells CASSLKTIGTGGNIYNSPLHF. The CDR3 nucleotides read TGTGCCAGCTCACTAAAAACGATCGGGACAGGGGGCAACATCTATAATTCACCCCTCCACTTT.